A single sample gave rise to the 31 T cell receptor beta chains below, sequenced in a study of T cells after yellow fever vaccination. TCRdb ran MiXCR on the 5' RACE reads and lists one entry per CDR3 protein. The sample records some 350,000 distinct CDR3 sequences, 11% being singletons. Sequenced here: PBMCs, sampled on the day of the first yellow fever vaccination. Every receptor here comes from a man between 18 and 35 years old who received the YFV17D yellow fever vaccine.

This rearrangement joins TRBV28 to TRBJ2-6; D is unclear. V shed 5 bases and J shed 1 base, with 6 bases lying between them. CDR3 size: 14 residues. Germline loops: CDR1 MDHEN, CDR2 SYDVKM. Written as DNA, the CDR3 is TGTGCCAGCAGTATTACTTCTGGGGCCAACGTCCTGACTTTC. Its translation is CASSITSGANVLTF.

This clonotype was seen only a few times. The chain is built from TRBV18 and TRBJ2-5; TRBD1 agrees at 7 bases. Germline V gene sequence: CDR1 KGHSH, CDR2 LQKENI. V dropped 4 bases and J dropped 1; count of bases not matched to a gene: 3. The CDR3 contains 14 residues. CDR3: CASSRGTVQETQYF. The CDR3 bases are TGTGCCAGCTCACGAGGGACAGTCCAAGAGACCCAGTACTTC.

This clonotype was seen repeatedly, ten times or more. V is TRBV12-3 or TRBV12-4 and J is TRBJ1-5; no clear D gene. The CDR3 has 15 residues. Trimming took off 2 bases at V and 2 bases at J, with 10 bases between the two ends. In DNA, the CDR3 is TGTGCCAGCAGTTTATCCCGGGCGGGCAATCAGCCCCAGCATTTT. The encoded protein is CASSLSRAGNQPQHF.

The chain uses TRBV18 and TRBJ2-5; TRBD1 might be the D (6 bases). CDR3 length: 14 amino acids. Germline loops: CDR1 KGHSH, CDR2 LQKENI. The V end was cut by 5 bases, the J end by 9 bases, with 19 bases between. CDR3 residues: CASSTRDTSEAQYF. In DNA, the CDR3 is TGTGCCAGCTCAACCCGGGACACCTCTGAGGCCCAGTACTTC.

J is TRBJ1-1 and V is TRBV7-8; D is perhaps TRBD1 (6 bases). V lost 5 bases and J lost 3, with 16 bases in between. Looked up from germline, CDR1 is SGHVS and CDR2 is FQNEAQ. The CDR3 has 15 amino acids. In DNA, the CDR3 is TGTGCCAGCAGCCGAAAGACAGGAAAGGACACTGAAGCTTTCTTT. Encoded protein: CASSRKTGKDTEAFF.

Ten or more counts support this clonotype. The chain carries TRBV12-3 or TRBV12-4 and TRBJ2-7; D is undetermined. This CDR3 is built from 13 residues. V was trimmed by 3 bases and J by 2 bases, leaving 8 bases between them. CDR3 protein: CASSFGVAYEQYF. In nucleotides, the CDR3 is TGTGCCAGCAGTTTTGGTGTCGCCTACGAGCAGTACTTC.

This clonotype was seen a handful of times. The chain combines TRBV2 with TRBJ2-5; TRBD1 is a possible D gene (6 bases). This CDR3 contains 13 residues. With 6 bases removed from V and 7 bases from J, the gap between germline ends came to 15 bases. Germline V gene lookup returns CDR1 SNHLY and CDR2 FYNNEI. CDR3 amino acids: CASSATGDRTQYF. In nucleotides, the CDR3 is TGTGCCAGCAGCGCGACAGGTGATAGGACCCAGTACTTC.

This clonotype showed up just a few times. The chain uses TRBV20-1 and TRBJ2-7, with D perhaps matching TRBD1 (5 bases). CDR3 length: 13 residues. V was pared by 3 bases and J by 3 bases, with 12 bases between. CDR1 and CDR2 (germline): DFQATT, SNEGSKA (reference sequence). The CDR3 DNA follows: TGCAGTGCTAGGACCACAGGTGACTACGAGCAGTACTTC. It yields the protein CSARTTGDYEQYF.

The rearrangement links TRBV5-1 to TRBJ1-2, with TRBD1 identical over 8 bases. Germline values: CDR1 SGHRS, CDR2 YFSETQ. The CDR3 consists of 16 residues. V was clipped by 0 bases and J by 5 bases; unmatched bases: 9. The CDR3, as DNA: TGCGCCAGCAGCTTGGCTCTAGCCGGGACAGGATATGGCTACACCTTC. As protein: CASSLALAGTGYGYTF.

This clonotype came up many times. V and J are TRBV25-1 and TRBJ2-7; no firm D call. V gave up 1 base and J gave up 4 bases, with 11 bases separating them. Per the germline V gene, CDR1 is MGHDK and CDR2 is SYGVNS. The CDR3 contains 14 residues. The DNA for the CDR3 is TGTGCCAGCAGTGAATCGGATTGGCGTTACGAGCAGTACTTC. Translation: CASSESDWRYEQYF.

There are a few counts of this clonotype. The chain is built from TRBV7-9 and TRBJ1-1; D remains unclear. CDR1 is SEHNR and CDR2 is FQNEAQ in the germline V gene (reference sequence). The V end was cut by 5 bases, the J end by 1 base, with 8 bases between. CDR3 length equals 13 residues. This CDR3 is CASSSRRNTEAFF. CDR3 in DNA: TGTGCCAGCAGCAGCAGGAGGAACACTGAAGCTTTCTTT.

Here the CDR3 DNA reads TGTGCCAGCAGTACCAACCACAGGGGAGGAGGCACAGATACGCAGTATTTT. Amino acids: CASSTNHRGGGTDTQYF. This chain uses TRBV12-3 or TRBV12-4 with TRBJ2-3, with D tentatively TRBD1 (7 bases). The CDR3 sequence is 17 residues long. V was cut by 5 bases and J by 1 base, with 19 bases left in between.

The CDR3 DNA follows: TGTGCCAGCAGCCCCCAGGGACTAGCGTCAGATACGCAGTATTTT. Encoded protein: CASSPQGLASDTQYF. J is TRBJ2-3 and V is TRBV7-9; 10 positions match TRBD2. Germline lookup yields CDR1 SEHNR and CDR2 FQNEAQ (reference sequence). The CDR3 runs to 15 residues. V gave up 5 bases and J gave up 4 bases; unmatched junction bases: 6.

Only a few counts were recorded for this clonotype. This CDR3 reads CAISDPSGTYEQYV. CDR3 nucleotides: TGTGCCATCAGTGACCCTAGCGGGACCTACGAGCAGTACGTC. The chain couples TRBV10-3 to TRBJ2-7, with 9 bases that match TRBD2. This CDR3 contains 14 residues. The V gene's germline CDR1 is ENHRY and CDR2 SYGVKD. The J segment lost 2 bases and the V segment lost 3 bases, leaving 2 bases of the junction unmatched.

This clonotype appeared a single time. The chain couples TRBV19 to TRBJ1-5; D might be TRBD1 (5 bases). With 5 bases removed from V and 3 bases from J, the gap between germline ends came to 8 bases. Germline V gene sequence: CDR1 LNHDA, CDR2 SQIVND (reference sequence). The CDR3 contains 13 residues. CDR3 in amino acids: CASSAGLNQPQHF. The CDR3 DNA reads as TGTGCCAGTAGTGCAGGGCTCAATCAGCCCCAGCATTTT.

The chain uses TRBV7-2 and TRBJ1-2; D gene ambiguous. The CDR3 is 13 residues long. Trimming left V 3 bases short and J 8 bases short, with 13 bases between. Germline CDR1 and CDR2: SGHTA and FQGNSA. The CDR3 DNA reads TGTGCCAGCAGCTTTCCGGGAATTAAGGGCTACACCTTC. Its protein product is CASSFPGIKGYTF.

J is TRBJ2-4 and V is TRBV4-1; D unresolved. Per germline, CDR1 MGHRA and CDR2 YSYEKL. The CDR3 spans 20 residues. V lost 0 bases and J lost 0, with 21 bases in between. The CDR3: CASSQDKLGRQALAKNIQYF. As DNA, the CDR3 is TGCGCCAGCAGCCAAGATAAACTCGGCAGGCAGGCCCTAGCCAAAAACATTCAGTACTTC.

This sequence joins TRBV6-2 or TRBV6-3 and TRBJ1-1; possibly TRBD1 for D (6 bases). This CDR3 spans 12 amino acids. Per germline, CDR1 MNHEY and CDR2 SVGEGT. V dropped 6 bases and J dropped 6 bases, with 11 bases sitting between them. The CDR3 DNA reads as TGTGCCAGCAGACACAGGGTTGCTGAAGCTTTCTTT. Protein: CASRHRVAEAFF.

The genes are TRBV7-2 and TRBJ1-3, with a weak D call TRBD1 (5 bases). The CDR3 extends over 16 amino acids. Trimming cost V 5 bases and J 0 bases, with 14 bases left between them. Germline lookup yields CDR1 SGHTA and CDR2 FQGNSA. DNA for the CDR3: TGTGCCAGCAGCACTAGTGGGACCTTCTCTGGAAACACCATATATTTT. This encodes CASSTSGTFSGNTIYF.

The chain uses TRBV3-1 and TRBJ2-3; 7 nucleotides line up with TRBD1. Germline V gives CDR1 LGHDT, CDR2 YNNKEL (reference sequence). This CDR3 spans 15 amino acids. After removal of 5 bases from V and 3 bases from J, the junction contained 8 bases not matched to a gene. CDR3 in amino acids: CASSVGQKRTDTQYF. CDR3 sequence (DNA): TGTGCCAGCAGCGTGGGACAGAAAAGGACAGATACGCAGTATTTT.

This clonotype showed up many times. The chain recombines TRBV20-1 with TRBJ2-7, with 9 bases matching TRBD1. The CDR3 has 16 residues. J gave up 3 bases and V 0 bases, and 9 bases lay outside the gene matches. Germline CDR1 DFQATT, CDR2 SNEGSKA (reference sequence). This CDR3 reads CSARDPLSGQGYEQYF. Here the CDR3 DNA reads TGCAGTGCTAGAGATCCCCTGTCGGGACAGGGCTACGAGCAGTACTTC.

This clonotype has a handful of counts. The chain links TRBV20-1 to TRBJ2-5, with TRBD1 as a possible D gene (6 bases). The V end was cut by 6 bases, the J end by 5 bases, with 19 bases between. The length of the CDR3 is 14 residues. Germline loops: CDR1 DFQATT, CDR2 SNEGSKA (reference sequence). CDR3 sequence: CSAKQGSVKETQYF. The CDR3, as DNA: TGCAGTGCCAAACAGGGCAGTGTAAAGGAGACCCAGTACTTC.

This clonotype occurred a few times. The chain uses TRBV18 and TRBJ2-6; no clear D. CDR1 and CDR2 (germline): KGHSH, LQKENI. The CDR3 sequence is 16 residues long. V was clipped by 2 bases and J by 0 bases, with 8 bases between them. The DNA for the CDR3 is TGTGCCAGCTCACCAAATGTTCGCTCTGGGGCCAACGTCCTGACTTTC. It translates to CASSPNVRSGANVLTF.

This sequence joins TRBV12-3 or TRBV12-4 and TRBJ1-6; the D gene is possibly TRBD1 (5 bases). The CDR3 length is 15 residues. V was trimmed by 1 base and J by 6 bases, leaving 10 bases between them. The CDR3 loop reads CASSLVGDGNSPLHF. CDR3 bases: TGTGCCAGCAGTTTAGTGGGGGATGGTAATTCACCCCTCCACTTT.

This clonotype has just a few counts. The chain combines TRBV20-1 with TRBJ2-3; 10 bases are a match to TRBD2. This CDR3 region has 14 residues. The ends lost 7 bases at V and 0 bases at J; junction bases unmatched: 4. The germline V gene has CDR1 DFQATT and CDR2 SNEGSKA (reference sequence). The CDR3 DNA is TGCAGTGTCAGGACTAGCGGTAGCACAGATACGCAGTATTTT. It codes for CSVRTSGSTDTQYF.

The V and J genes are TRBV6-5 and TRBJ2-7; possibly TRBD1 or TRBD2 for D (5 bases each). This CDR3 is built from 14 residues. The V end lost 6 bases, the J end lost 7 bases, and 19 bases lay between the germline ends. Per germline, CDR1 MNHEY and CDR2 SVGAGI. The CDR3 sequence: CASSGAGRVGEQYF. The CDR3 DNA sequence: TGTGCCAGCAGCGGGGCCGGGCGGGTAGGGGAGCAGTACTTC.

This clonotype has ten or more counts. This rearrangement joins TRBV4-1 to TRBJ2-5; tentatively, D is TRBD1 (5 bases). The CDR3 loop spans 15 amino acids. V dropped 3 bases and J dropped 1 base, with 12 bases sitting between them. Germline V gene lookup returns CDR1 MGHRA and CDR2 YSYEKL. For the CDR3, the DNA is TGCGCCAGCAGCCATCTGGTAGGGGCCCAAGAGACCCAGTACTTC. Translation: CASSHLVGAQETQYF.

There are a few counts of this clonotype. The chain carries TRBV6-2 or TRBV6-3 and TRBJ1-5; D gene unclear. This CDR3 comprises 14 residues. Deletions cut 2 bases from V and 0 bases from J, with 5 bases between. The germline V gene encodes CDR1 MNHEY and CDR2 SVGEGT. The CDR3 DNA reads TGTGCCAGCAGTTACCTGAATAGCAATCAGCCCCAGCATTTT. Protein sequence: CASSYLNSNQPQHF.

This clonotype was detected ten times or more. The V call is TRBV21-1, the J call TRBJ2-7; TRBD1 is the table's D call, not checked against the DNA. TRBV21-1 is a pseudogene segment. CDR3 length equals 15 residues. CDR3 sequence reads: CASSKPLIQGSEQYV. In DNA form, the CDR3 reads TGTGCCAGCAGCAAACCTTTAATACAGGGGAGCGAGCAGTACGTC.

This clonotype turned up a few times. This chain connects TRBV5-1 to TRBJ1-2; unclear D gene. From germline, CDR1 is SGHRS and CDR2 YFSETQ. The CDR3 runs to 14 residues. V was trimmed by 3 bases and J by 6 bases, leaving 15 bases between them. This CDR3 reads CASSSESIGNGYTF. The DNA of the CDR3 is TGCGCCAGCAGCTCTGAATCTATAGGGAATGGCTACACCTTC.

The J gene is TRBJ2-1, the V gene TRBV7-8, with TRBD1 identical over 9 bases. Germline assignment: CDR1 SGHVS and CDR2 FQNEAQ. V gave up 4 bases and J gave up 1 base; unmatched junction bases: 2. The CDR3 spans 15 residues. The CDR3 spells CASSSGQGSYNEQFF. CDR3 sequence (DNA): TGTGCCAGCAGCTCGGGACAGGGTTCCTACAATGAGCAGTTCTTC. Filled out from reference TRBV7-8 and TRBJ2-1, the complete variable domain reads GAGVSQSPRYKVAKRGQDVALRCDPISGHVSLFWYQQALGQGPEFLTYFQNEAQLDKSGLPSDRFFAERPEGSVSTLKIQRTQQEDSAVYLCASSSGQGSYNEQFFGPGTRLTVL.